Shown below are 29 T cell receptor beta chains from a single sample sequenced in a study of shared clonotypes between healthy human individuals (dated by TCRdb to the early 2020s). Library method: the immunoSEQ multiplex PCR assay. TCRdb's version of the immuneACCESS table is confined to in-frame rearrangements and falls short of the full clone set. An unresolved V gene accounts for under half of the shortfall where checked; the remainder is of unknown origin. The sample yields about 2 million clones; 90% to 95% were counted once. 0.1% to 0.15% of the sample comes from the top ten. The sample was naive CD4+ T cells sorted from blood. This specimen's cell subset or site label, interpreted: CD45RA+ positively selected. The receptors were sampled from a man between 18 and 35 years old in good health.

V gene TRBV5-1 combines with J gene TRBJ2-1, with 9 bases fitting TRBD2. Trimming removed 4 bases from V and 6 bases from J; junction bases left unmatched: 5. The germline V gene has CDR1 SGHRS and CDR2 YFSETQ. The CDR3 extends over 14 amino acids. CDR3 region: CASSPGLASNEQFF. As DNA, the CDR3 is TGCGCCAGCAGCCCGGGACTAGCCAGCAATGAGCAGTTCTTC.

V usage is TRBV2 and J usage is TRBJ2-7, with TRBD1 identical over 8 bases. V lost 8 bases, J lost 12 bases, and 6 bases stayed unmatched. The CDR3 contains 10 residues. Germline CDR1 SNHLY, CDR2 FYNNEI. This CDR3 reads CASAGGPSYF. The CDR3 DNA reads as TGTGCCAGCGCAGGGGGCCCGTCGTACTTC. The whole variable domain, remainder taken from reference TRBV2 and TRBJ2-7, is EPEVTQTPSHQVTQMGQEVILRCVPISNHLYFYWYRQILGQKVEFLVSFYNNEISEKSEIFDDQFSVERPDGSNFTLKIRSTKLEDSAMYFCASAGGPSYFGPGTRLTVT.

The J gene is TRBJ2-1, the V gene TRBV6-5; TRBD2 aligns across 10 bases. The CDR3 totals 15 residues. V gave up 5 bases and J gave up 8 bases; unmatched junction bases: 9. Looked up from germline, CDR1 is MNHEY and CDR2 is SVGAGI. CDR3 protein: CASSRGSGGEDEQFF. CDR3 bases: TGTGCCAGCAGTCGAGGGAGCGGGGGGGAGGATGAGCAGTTCTTC.

Note on this clone: Other nucleotide sequences in the sample specify the same CDR3. The genes are TRBV6-5 and TRBJ1-2, with 9 bases identical to TRBD1. Germline CDR1 reads MNHEY; CDR2 reads SVGAGI. J gave up 2 bases and V 6 bases, and 7 bases lay outside the gene matches. The CDR3 length is 15 residues. The CDR3 DNA reads TGTGCCAGCAGGGCCGGGACAGGGAGGAACTATGGCTACACCTTC. This gives the protein CASRAGTGRNYGYTF.

In DNA, the CDR3 is TGTGCCATCAGAAACGGACAGGGTCAGGACACTGAAGCTTTCTTT. This gives the protein CAIRNGQGQDTEAFF. The chain has TRBV10-3 and TRBJ1-1, with 8 bases lining up with TRBD1. CDR3 length: 15 amino acids. J was trimmed by 3 bases and V by 6 bases; bases with no gene match: 9. In germline, CDR1 is ENHRY, CDR2 SYGVKD.

The gene calls are TRBV30 and TRBJ1-1; no firm D call. With 3 bases removed from V and 5 bases from J, the gap between germline ends came to 7 bases. CDR3 length: 11 residues. Looked up from germline, CDR1 is GTSNPN and CDR2 is SVGIG (reference sequence). CDR3 protein: CAWRRETEAFF. The CDR3 DNA reads TGTGCCTGGAGGAGGGAGACTGAAGCTTTCTTT.

This chain joins TRBV2 and TRBJ1-2; 7 bases are a match to TRBD1. From germline, CDR1 is SNHLY and CDR2 FYNNEI. The CDR3 sequence is 16 residues long. The ends lost 1 base at V and 2 bases at J; junction bases unmatched: 7. CDR3 sequence (DNA): TGTGCCAGCAGTGAAGTCCTTGGGACAGCAAACTATGGCTACACCTTC. As protein: CASSEVLGTANYGYTF.

Details on this clone: The same CDR3 arises from other DNA sequences in this sample as well. The chain joins TRBV18 to TRBJ1-2; 8 bases fit TRBD1. The CDR3 consists of 14 residues. The germline CDR1 and CDR2 sequences are KGHSH and LQKENI. Losses at the gene ends were 3 bases for V and 3 bases for J; bases not matched to a gene: 3. For the CDR3, the DNA is TGTGCCAGCTCACCGTCGACAGGGGACTATGGCTACACCTTC. Translation gives CASSPSTGDYGYTF.

V is TRBV28 and J is TRBJ2-1; TRBD1 matches 10 bases. V was pared by 7 bases and J by 2 bases, with 5 bases of the junction left unmatched. CDR1 and CDR2 (germline): MDHEN, SYDVKM. This CDR3 is 15 amino acids long. The CDR3 region has the DNA TGTGCCAGCAAAGCCGGGACAGGGGCCTACAATGAGCAGTTCTTC. Amino acids: CASKAGTGAYNEQFF. The entire variable domain, with the rest obtained from reference TRBV28 and TRBJ2-1, is as follows: DVKVTQSSRYLVKRTGEKVFLECVQDMDHENMFWYRQDPGLGLRLIYFSYDVKMKEKGDIPEGYSVSREKKERFSLILESASTNQTSMYLCASKAGTGAYNEQFFGPGTRLTVL.

The CDR3 nucleotides read TGTGCCTGGATGTTGGGGGGCCGGAATGAGCAGTTCTTC. Encoded protein: CAWMLGGRNEQFF. The J gene is TRBJ2-1, the V gene TRBV30; D possibly uses TRBD1 or TRBD2 (6 bases each). V was cut by 4 bases and J by 7 bases, with 14 bases left in between. The CDR3 is 13 amino acids. Per germline, CDR1 GTSNPN and CDR2 SVGIG (reference sequence).

This clone was counted once. This sample also contains other DNA sequences that code for the same CDR3. The genes are TRBV9 and TRBJ1-3; no definite D call. Germline V gives CDR1 SGDLS, CDR2 YYNGEE. This CDR3 spans 14 amino acids. The ends were cut back, 4 bases at V and 0 bases at J, with 8 bases in the middle. In DNA, the CDR3 is TGTGCCAGCAGCCCCCAGAGCTCTGGAAACACCATATATTTT. It codes for CASSPQSSGNTIYF.

This chain connects TRBV4-1 to TRBJ2-1; 9 positions match TRBD2. V trimming: 2 bases; J trimming: 6 bases; junction bases outside the gene matches: 8. The CDR3 sequence is 16 residues long. Germline lookup yields CDR1 MGHRA and CDR2 YSYEKL. CDR3 sequence reads: CASSQRPAGGLNEQFF. CDR3 DNA sequence: TGCGCCAGCAGCCAAAGACCAGCGGGAGGACTCAATGAGCAGTTCTTC.

This clone was found a few times. This specimen includes other DNA sequences encoding the same CDR3. The chain carries TRBV6-5 and TRBJ2-2; D is perhaps TRBD1 or TRBD2 (5 bases each). This CDR3 has 12 amino acids. Germline CDR1 is MNHEY and CDR2 is SVGAGI. Deletions cut 6 bases from V and 6 bases from J, with 8 bases between. The DNA for the CDR3 is TGTGCCAGCAGCCGAGGGGCCGGGGAGCTGTTTTTT. As protein: CASSRGAGELFF.

The chain uses TRBV7-6 and TRBJ2-2, with no clear D. Germline CDR1 is SGHVS and CDR2 is FNYEAQ. V lost 5 bases to trimming and J lost 1 base, with 17 bases between them. The CDR3 has 17 amino acids. The CDR3 region has the DNA TGTGCCAGCAGCCCCTACCACCTGAACGGGAACACCGGGGAGCTGTTTTTT. Protein product: CASSPYHLNGNTGELFF.

Turning to this clone: This sample includes further DNA sequences coding for the same CDR3. The chain employs TRBV5-4 and TRBJ2-6; 7 bases are shared with TRBD2. The CDR3 loop spans 15 amino acids. Germline V gene sequence: CDR1 SGHNT, CDR2 YYREEE (reference sequence). With 4 bases clipped from V and 0 bases from J, the junction kept 1 base outside the gene matches. The CDR3 nucleotides read TGTGCCAGCAGCCCGGGGGGCTCTGGGGCCAACGTCCTGACTTTC. This codes for CASSPGGSGANVLTF. Full variable domain (missing parts from reference TRBV5-4 and TRBJ2-6): ETGVTQSPTHLIKTRGQQVTLRCSSQSGHNTVSWYQQALGQGPQFIFQYYREEENGRGNFPPRFSGLQFPNYSSELNVNALELDDSALYLCASSPGGSGANVLTFGAGSRLTVL.

The chain has TRBV5-6 and TRBJ2-3; 9 positions match TRBD2. The V gene end was trimmed by 4 bases and the J gene end by 4 bases; junction bases not matched to a gene: 13. Germline V gene sequence: CDR1 SGHDT, CDR2 YYEEEE. The CDR3 contains 17 residues. The CDR3 spells CASSLGPGRTSADTQYF. CDR3 sequence (DNA): TGTGCCAGCAGCCTGGGACCGGGGCGGACTAGCGCAGATACGCAGTATTTT.

The chain couples TRBV10-3 to TRBJ1-1; D is ambiguous. The CDR3 length is 14 residues. From germline, CDR1 is ENHRY and CDR2 SYGVKD. V gave up 5 bases and J gave up 1 base, with 11 bases separating them. The CDR3 DNA reads as TGTGCCATCAGTACATCCGGGAAGAACACTGAAGCTTTCTTT. This gives the protein CAISTSGKNTEAFF.

In regard to this clone: The sample has other DNA sequences that encode this CDR3 too. The chain is built from TRBV5-1 and TRBJ2-7; tentatively, D is TRBD1 or TRBD2 (5 bases each). V shed 1 base and J shed 2 bases, with 7 bases lying between them. Germline V gives CDR1 SGHRS, CDR2 YFSETQ. This CDR3 region has 13 residues. As DNA, the CDR3 is TGCGCCAGCAGCTTGCCGGGACCCTACGAGCAGTACTTC. Protein: CASSLPGPYEQYF.

This chain links TRBV11-2 with TRBJ2-4; D unclear. Trimming pared 4 bases from V and 11 bases from J, leaving 9 bases between. Germline V gives CDR1 SGHAT, CDR2 FQNNGV. The CDR3 is 11 residues long. CDR3 in amino acids: CASSSPGLQYF. The CDR3 DNA reads TGTGCCAGCAGCTCACCGGGTCTTCAGTACTTC. Looking up the rest from reference TRBV11-2 and TRBJ2-4 gives the full variable domain: EAGVAQSPRYKIIEKRQSVAFWCNPISGHATLYWYQQILGQGPKLLIQFQNNGVVDDSQLPKDRFSAERLKGVDSTLKIQPAKLEDSAVYLCASSSPGLQYFGAGTRLSVL.

The V gene is TRBV6-5, the J gene TRBJ2-1, with D perhaps being TRBD1 or TRBD2 (5 bases each). CDR3 length equals 14 residues. Germline V gives CDR1 MNHEY, CDR2 SVGAGI. Trimming cost V 4 bases and J 7 bases, with 14 bases left between them. CDR3 DNA: TGTGCCAGCAGTTCGGGGAGAGGGGAAAATGAGCAGTTCTTC. This codes for CASSSGRGENEQFF.

This clone was picked up one time. The chain recombines TRBV5-4 with TRBJ2-7; TRBD2 agrees at 13 bases. The CDR3 extends over 15 amino acids. Looked up from germline, CDR1 is SGHNT and CDR2 is YYREEE (reference sequence). V dropped 4 bases and J dropped 4; count of bases not matched to a gene: 5. In nucleotides, the CDR3 is TGTGCCAGCAGCCTCGGGACTAGCGGGATTTACGAGCAGTACTTC. Translated: CASSLGTSGIYEQYF. Using reference TRBV5-4 and TRBJ2-7 for the parts outside the CDR3, the full variable domain is ETGVTQSPTHLIKTRGQQVTLRCSSQSGHNTVSWYQQALGQGPQFIFQYYREEENGRGNFPPRFSGLQFPNYSSELNVNALELDDSALYLCASSLGTSGIYEQYFGPGTRLTVT.

As concerns this clone: Additional DNA sequences in this sample encode the identical CDR3. The chain couples TRBV5-1 to TRBJ1-1; tentative D call: TRBD1 (6 bases). CDR3 length: 13 amino acids. Trimming took off 3 bases at V and 1 base at J, with 7 bases between the two ends. The germline CDR1 and CDR2 sequences are SGHRS and YFSETQ. CDR3 nucleotide sequence: TGCGCCAGCAGCTCACAGGGGAACACTGAAGCTTTCTTT. Residues: CASSSQGNTEAFF.

The chain carries TRBV7-9 and TRBJ1-2; 7 positions agree with TRBD1. The CDR3 is made up of 12 amino acids. With 5 bases clipped from V and 12 bases from J, the junction kept 9 bases outside the gene matches. CDR1 is SEHNR, CDR2 FQNEAQ, per germline (reference sequence). CDR3: CASSTDRVINTF. CDR3 bases: TGTGCCAGCAGCACCGACAGGGTAATTAACACCTTC.

This chain uses TRBV6-5 with TRBJ2-7; TRBD1 aligns across 7 bases. The CDR3 consists of 14 residues. After removal of 11 bases from V and 0 bases from J, the junction contained 10 bases not matched to a gene. Germline CDR1 reads MNHEY; CDR2 reads SVGAGI. CDR3 bases: TGTGCCTCCCAGGGGACAGCTCTCTCCTACGAGCAGTACTTC. As protein: CASQGTALSYEQYF.

The gene calls are TRBV18 and TRBJ1-1; D perhaps matches TRBD1 (5 bases). Germline V lookup: CDR1 KGHSH, CDR2 LQKENI. The CDR3 is made up of 11 amino acids. V shed 2 bases and J shed 7 bases, with 5 bases lying between them. CDR3 nucleotide sequence: TGTGCCAGCTCACCAGACAGTGAAGCTTTCTTT. Its protein is CASSPDSEAFF.

The chain uses TRBV18 and TRBJ1-5, with TRBD1 identical over 10 bases. Germline V lookup: CDR1 KGHSH, CDR2 LQKENI. This CDR3 region has 18 residues. The J segment lost 0 bases and the V segment lost 4 bases, leaving 9 bases of the junction unmatched. CDR3 loop: CASSRGVGTGASNQPQHF. The CDR3 bases are TGTGCCAGCTCACGTGGCGTGGGGACAGGGGCTAGCAATCAGCCCCAGCATTTT. The entire variable domain, with the rest obtained from reference TRBV18 and TRBJ1-5, is as follows: NAGVMQNPRHLVRRRGQEARLRCSPMKGHSHVYWYRQLPEEGLKFMVYLQKENIIDESGMPKERFSAEFPKEGPSILRIQQVVRGDSAAYFCASSRGVGTGASNQPQHFGDGTRLSIL.

To note about this clone: At the DNA level, this CDR3 is encoded by other sequences in the same sample as well. The chain uses TRBV5-4 and TRBJ2-7; the match to TRBD2 covers 12 bases. V was pared by 0 bases and J by 5 bases, with 3 bases of the junction left unmatched. This CDR3 region has 15 residues. CDR1 is SGHNT and CDR2 is YYREEE in the germline V gene (reference sequence). The CDR3: CASSLAGLAGNEQYF. The CDR3 DNA follows: TGTGCCAGCAGCTTGGCCGGACTAGCGGGGAACGAGCAGTACTTC.

The genes are TRBV4-2 and TRBJ2-3, with D hard to call. Germline V gene lookup returns CDR1 LGHNA and CDR2 YNFKEQ. Trimming stripped 0 bases from V and 5 bases from J, with 6 bases between. This CDR3 spans 13 amino acids. CDR3 sequence (DNA): TGTGCCAGCAGCCAAGATATCGGAGATACGCAGTATTTT. As protein: CASSQDIGDTQYF.

This clone was seen a single time. The V gene is TRBV5-4, the J gene TRBJ2-3; unclear D gene. V lost 0 bases and J lost 0, with 14 bases in between. The CDR3 totals 17 residues. The V gene's germline CDR1 is SGHNT and CDR2 YYREEE (reference sequence). Written as DNA, the CDR3 is TGTGCCAGCAGCTTGGGTTCCAGTTTGACTAGCACAGATACGCAGTATTTT. It is translated as CASSLGSSLTSTDTQYF.